This TCR beta chain was sequenced in a study of tumor and adjacent non-tumor tissue in lung cancer. Overall study: There were around 11 adenocarcinoma, 2 squamous cell carcinoma and 1 small cell lung cancer cases.

In its sample, this clonotype was seen once. What it binds is not known. One junction end disagrees with the germline gene, perhaps due to a read error. Study conclusions and caveats: Significantly higher TCR diversity was found in tumor than normal lung.

Germline lookup yields CDR1 DFQATT and CDR2 SNEGSKA (reference sequence). This CDR3 comprises 13 residues. Three rounds of nested PCR, following a modified ARM-PCR protocol, produced the TCRbeta library. Via MiXCR, TCRdb re-called the multiplex PCR reads, giving one row per CDR3 protein. The sample records 100,000 or so distinct CDR3 sequences, about 62% being singletons. No cell sorting was done before RNA was extracted from the tissue. The normal lung tissue was taken more than 3 cm from the tumor edge. Newly diagnosed lung cancer patients had thoracic surgery in China, August–late 2014, without prior chemotherapy.

V gene TRBV20-1 combines with J gene TRBJ2-4, with 7 nucleotides matching TRBD2. Input material: distant non-tumor lung tissue. The TCR comes from a man aged 30 to 45 with non-small cell lung cancer. CDR3 bases: TGCAGTGCTAGTGGCGCGGGAGTGGACACTAAGTTCTTC. Its translation is CSASGAGVDTKFF.